This T cell receptor beta chain emerged from a study of T-cell reconstitution after alpha-beta-depleted transplantation in children (TCRdb year 2016). About the study as a whole: The study quantitatively tracked T-cell immune reconstitution after TCRalphabeta/CD19-depleted allogeneic hematopoietic cell transplantation in children using TCR repertoire profiling.

The germline V end is reduced by 7 bases and the J end by 5 bases; junction bases left unmatched: 9. The cysteine opens and the phenylalanine closes a CDR3 of 15 amino acids. The only DNA kept is the CDR3, 45 bases in frame from the first base. Libraries came from PCR. The sequencer was an Illumina HiSeq 2500. To normalize quantification of the TCRbeta repertoire, the TCR libraries were built with molecular barcoding that relied on unique molecular identifiers. Using fastp trimming at Q25 and MiXCR clonotype assembly, TCRdb reanalyzed the public sequencing data and kept in-frame beta chains. Each CDR3 protein appears once, grouped with its most common genes and DNA. The sample records approximately 640,000 distinct CDR3 sequences, over 15% of which are singletons. 1.1% of the sample belongs to the ten largest clones. This clonotype was counted many times. Its cognate antigen has yet to be identified. Base qualities were left out, and no much larger clone turns up one base away.

Sequences were derived from PBMCs from the stem cell graft donor, sampled from the stem cell graft. The chain joins TRBV12-3 or TRBV12-4 to TRBJ2-1, with TRBD2 identical over 9 junction bases. The TCR comes from a human donor who donated a stem cell graft to a child with acute myeloid leukemia. In nucleotides, the sequence is TGTGCCAGCATGGTGGAGCGGGGGGTTAACAATGAGCAGTTCTTC. Translated, this is CASMVERGVNNEQFF.